Shown below are 27 T cell receptor beta chains from a single sample sequenced in a study of OX40 agonist ivuxolimab in advanced cancers. Some clones are missing from TCRdb's copy, which holds only in-frame ones; the method was immunoSEQ multiplex PCR. The table lists tens of thousands of clones, roughly 80% of them singletons. The starting material was CD4+ or CD8+ T cells sorted from blood, obtained in a trial of the OX40 agonist ivuxolimab. The receptors stem from an adult with an advanced solid tumor such as melanoma, head and neck, liver or kidney cancer.

In DNA, the CDR3 is TGTGCCAGCACCCCGGGAGGAACGCAGTATTTT. It specifies CASTPGGTQYF. V and J are TRBV25-1 and TRBJ2-3; 7 bases line up with TRBD2. CDR1 is MGHDK, CDR2 SYGVNS, per germline. The V segment lost 7 bases and the J segment 9 bases; nucleotides outside the gene matches: 4. CDR3 length: 11 amino acids.

The gene calls are TRBV2 and TRBJ1-5; no clear D gene. CDR3 size: 12 residues. V was trimmed by 8 bases and J by 2 bases, leaving 7 bases between them. CDR1 SNHLY and CDR2 FYNNEI come from the germline V gene. CDR3 DNA sequence: TGTGCCAGCGGCGGGGGCAATCAGCCCCAGCATTTT. Translating gives CASGGGNQPQHF.

J is TRBJ1-1 and V is TRBV10-3, with a weak D call TRBD1 (6 bases). This CDR3 is 14 amino acids long. Per the germline V gene, CDR1 is ENHRY and CDR2 is SYGVKD. Deletions cut 4 bases from V and 1 base from J, with 10 bases between. This CDR3 is CAISGGQKNTEAFF. The CDR3 coding sequence is TGTGCCATCAGTGGTGGACAGAAGAACACTGAAGCTTTCTTT.

The chain joins TRBV19 to TRBJ2-2; 12 positions match TRBD1. The V gene end was trimmed by 4 bases and the J gene end by 0 bases; junction bases not matched to a gene: 6. This CDR3 contains 18 residues. The germline V gene encodes CDR1 LNHDA and CDR2 SQIVND (reference sequence). CDR3 residues: CASSTGTGGYSNTGELFF. The CDR3 region has the DNA TGTGCCAGTAGTACAGGGACAGGGGGCTATTCGAACACCGGGGAGCTGTTTTTT. The complete variable domain, with remaining parts taken from reference TRBV19 and TRBJ2-2, reads DGGITQSPKYLFRKEGQNVTLSCEQNLNHDAMYWYRQDPGQGLRLIYYSQIVNDFQKGDIAEGYSVSREKKESFPLTVTSAQKNPTAFYLCASSTGTGGYSNTGELFFGEGSRLTVL.

The chain uses TRBV6-4 and TRBJ2-2; 8 bases agree with TRBD2. With V trimmed by 3 bases and J by 4 bases, 7 bases remained unmatched. This CDR3 is built from 16 residues. In germline, CDR1 is MRHNA, CDR2 SNTAGT. The CDR3 protein is CASSDGSGSTTGELFF. The CDR3 region has the DNA TGTGCCAGCAGTGATGGGAGCGGGAGTACCACCGGGGAGCTGTTTTTT.

This clone was found once. The chain has TRBV4-1 and TRBJ1-2; D may be TRBD1 (6 bases). V gave up 4 bases and J gave up 2 bases, with 14 bases separating them. The length of the CDR3 is 15 residues. Germline V CDR1 and CDR2: MGHRA, YSYEKL. For the CDR3, the DNA is TGCGCCAGCAGCCCTCTAGGGGGGAACAACTATGGCTACACCTTC. It codes for CASSPLGGNNYGYTF.

The CDR3 protein is CAWDGKETQYF. The CDR3 DNA sequence: TGTGCCTGGGACGGAAAAGAGACCCAGTACTTC. This rearrangement joins TRBV30 to TRBJ2-5; D is unresolved. The CDR3 has 11 residues. Looked up from germline, CDR1 is GTSNPN and CDR2 is SVGIG (reference sequence). V lost 5 bases and J 3 bases, leaving 7 bases between the germline ends.

This chain links TRBV19 with TRBJ2-1, with 11 bases that match TRBD2. CDR3 length: 16 amino acids. J lost 5 bases, V lost 7 bases, and 10 bases had no gene match. Germline V gives CDR1 LNHDA, CDR2 SQIVND (reference sequence). The CDR3 sequence is CASTRRLAGGHNEQFF. CDR3 in DNA: TGTGCCAGTACAAGGAGGCTAGCGGGAGGTCACAATGAGCAGTTCTTC.

The chain is built from TRBV9 and TRBJ2-1; D unclear. The V gene's germline CDR1 is SGDLS and CDR2 YYNGEE. The CDR3 totals 12 residues. V gave up 1 base and J gave up 9 bases, with 8 bases separating them. CDR3: CASSVQNGEQFF. Here the CDR3 DNA reads TGTGCCAGCAGCGTACAGAATGGTGAGCAGTTCTTC.

V usage is TRBV19 and J usage is TRBJ1-1, with D maybe TRBD1 (5 bases). V was trimmed by 9 bases and J by 2 bases, leaving 16 bases between them. Germline CDR1 LNHDA, CDR2 SQIVND (reference sequence). This CDR3 has 14 residues. For the CDR3, the DNA is TGTGCCAGCAGACCCGAGGGGCTTAACACTGAAGCTTTCTTT. Amino acids: CASRPEGLNTEAFF.

This clone was picked up one time. The chain employs TRBV4-1 and TRBJ1-2; 7 bases fit TRBD1. In germline, CDR1 is MGHRA, CDR2 YSYEKL. The CDR3 covers 16 residues. V shed 1 base and J 5 bases; nucleotides not matched to a gene: 10. For the CDR3, the DNA is TGCGCCAGCAGCCAAGCAGGGACAGTGGTTTCTTATGGCTACACCTTC. Protein: CASSQAGTVVSYGYTF.

This chain links TRBV28 with TRBJ1-1, with D perhaps TRBD1 (5 bases). V lost 3 bases to trimming and J lost 8 bases, with 13 bases between them. This CDR3 is 13 amino acids long. Germline lookup yields CDR1 MDHEN and CDR2 SYDVKM. The CDR3 DNA reads TGTGCCAGCAGTTTCGTAGGAGGGGCAGAAGCTTTCTTT. Translating it yields CASSFVGGAEAFF.

This clone came up once. Written as DNA, the CDR3 is TGTGCCAGCAGTAAGGGTTTTATCTACGAGCAGTACTTC. Protein product: CASSKGFIYEQYF. The V and J genes are TRBV2 and TRBJ2-7; D call uncertain. The CDR3 consists of 13 residues. The ends were cut back, 5 bases at V and 3 bases at J, with 11 bases in the middle. Germline V gives CDR1 SNHLY, CDR2 FYNNEI.

The chain carries TRBV19 and TRBJ2-3, with D maybe TRBD2 (5 bases). V was shortened by 7 bases and J by 1 base, with 12 bases between the two germline ends. The length of the CDR3 is 14 residues. Germline CDR1 and CDR2: LNHDA and SQIVND (reference sequence). CDR3 sequence reads: CASTFIGGTDTQYF. The CDR3, as DNA: TGTGCCAGTACCTTCATCGGGGGCACAGATACGCAGTATTTT.

V gene TRBV7-2 combines with J gene TRBJ2-1, with D hard to call. Germline V gene lookup returns CDR1 SGHTA and CDR2 FQGNSA. This CDR3 is built from 15 residues. V shed 1 base and J shed 4 bases, with 11 bases lying between them. The CDR3 DNA follows: TGTGCCAGCAGCTTAGATTCTAGTACTTACAATGAGCAGTTCTTC. Translation: CASSLDSSTYNEQFF.

This chain connects TRBV28 to TRBJ1-1; TRBD1 agrees at 7 bases. The CDR3 is 11 residues long. J lost 11 bases, V lost 6 bases, and 6 bases had no gene match. Germline values: CDR1 MDHEN, CDR2 SYDVKM. The CDR3 here is CASSDRVSAFF. The CDR3 bases are TGTGCCAGCAGCGACAGGGTCAGCGCTTTCTTT.

This chain joins TRBV5-4 and TRBJ2-2; the match to TRBD1 covers 8 bases. Germline V CDR1 and CDR2: SGHNT, YYREEE (reference sequence). Trimming cost V 9 bases and J 2 bases; bases outside gene matches: 9. CDR3 length equals 15 residues. CDR3 amino acids: CATATGEINTGELFF. The CDR3 DNA follows: TGTGCCACCGCGACAGGGGAAATAAACACCGGGGAGCTGTTTTTT.

The rearrangement links TRBV6-1 to TRBJ2-2, with a possible D match to TRBD1 (5 bases). V lost 7 bases to trimming and J lost 6 bases, with 12 bases between them. Germline V gene sequence: CDR1 MNHNS, CDR2 SASEGT. The CDR3 is made up of 13 amino acids. The CDR3 DNA sequence: TGTGCCAGCACTCTCCACAGGCCCGGGGAGCTGTTTTTT. As protein: CASTLHRPGELFF.

This chain links TRBV7-3 with TRBJ2-1; unclear D gene. The V end was cut by 4 bases, the J end by 2 bases, with 12 bases between. The length of the CDR3 is 15 residues. Germline V gene data show CDR1 as SGHTA and CDR2 as FQGTGA. CDR3 sequence reads: CASSSTGPTYNEQFF. The CDR3 bases are TGTGCCAGCAGCTCAACCGGGCCAACCTACAATGAGCAGTTCTTC.

The V gene is TRBV4-2, the J gene TRBJ1-1, with a tentative D call TRBD1 (6 bases). CDR1 and CDR2 (germline): LGHNA, YNFKEQ. CDR3 length equals 17 residues. V dropped 0 bases and J dropped 4 bases, with 18 bases sitting between them. CDR3 region: CASSQEVGRGLRTEAFF. The CDR3 nucleotides read TGTGCCAGCAGCCAAGAAGTAGGTCGGGGGCTTCGCACTGAAGCTTTCTTT.

This clone has just a few counts. The chain links TRBV5-1 to TRBJ2-3, with 7 bases that match TRBD2. With V trimmed by 8 bases and J by 3 bases, 18 bases remained unmatched. Germline CDR1 SGHRS, CDR2 YFSETQ. This CDR3 region has 17 residues. The CDR3 sequence is CASAAIEAGDVTDTQYF. CDR3 nucleotide sequence: TGCGCCAGTGCCGCCATCGAGGCGGGAGACGTTACAGATACGCAGTATTTT.

The V call is TRBV9, the J call TRBJ2-5, with TRBD2 matching 12 bases. The CDR3 has 15 amino acids. Trimming removed 3 bases from V and 5 bases from J; junction bases left unmatched: 5. Germline CDR1 SGDLS, CDR2 YYNGEE. CDR3 nucleotides: TGTGCCAGCAGCGCCCTAGCGGGGGGGCCGGAGACCCAGTACTTC. Its protein is CASSALAGGPETQYF.

This clone was seen once. The DNA of the CDR3 is TGCGCCAGCAGCTTGGGGACAGGCACAGATACGCAGTATTTT. This translates into CASSLGTGTDTQYF. The rearrangement links TRBV5-1 to TRBJ2-3; possibly TRBD1 for D (6 bases). Looked up from germline, CDR1 is SGHRS and CDR2 is YFSETQ. V shed 0 bases and J shed 1 base, with 6 bases lying between them. This CDR3 comprises 14 residues.

This clone was counted a few times. The chain couples TRBV12-1 to TRBJ1-3; no DNA check was done on the table's D call, TRBD1. TRBV12-1 constitutes a pseudogene. This CDR3 contains 13 residues. This CDR3 reads CASSHRAGNTIYF. CDR3 nucleotides: TGTGCCAGCAGCCACAGGGCCGGAAACACCATATATTTT.

This rearrangement joins TRBV4-2 to TRBJ1-5, with no clear D. The CDR3 runs to 15 residues. V gave up 4 bases and J gave up 2 bases, with 12 bases separating them. Germline CDR1 LGHNA, CDR2 YNFKEQ. The chain's CDR3 is CASSPTVTGNQPQHF. The CDR3 coding sequence is TGTGCCAGCAGCCCTACGGTAACCGGCAATCAGCCCCAGCATTTT.

This chain joins TRBV2 and TRBJ1-3; D unresolved. V lost 1 base to trimming and J lost 5 bases, with 6 bases between them. CDR3 length: 13 residues. The germline gives CDR1 SNHLY, CDR2 FYNNEI. CDR3 DNA sequence: TGTGCCAGCAGTGAAGACGGGAGAAACACCATATATTTT. Protein: CASSEDGRNTIYF. Full variable domain (remainder filled in from reference TRBV2 and TRBJ1-3): EPEVTQTPSHQVTQMGQEVILRCVPISNHLYFYWYRQILGQKVEFLVSFYNNEISEKSEIFDDQFSVERPDGSNFTLKIRSTKLEDSAMYFCASSEDGRNTIYFGEGSWLTVV.

The chain employs TRBV19 and TRBJ2-5, with D maybe TRBD2 (5 bases). The CDR3 has 16 amino acids. The germline CDR1 and CDR2 sequences are LNHDA and SQIVND (reference sequence). Trimming pared 4 bases from V and 0 bases from J, leaving 15 bases between. CDR3 DNA: TGTGCCAGTAGTAGCATGGCTAGCCTGTACCAAGAGACCCAGTACTTC. Residues: CASSSMASLYQETQYF.